This paragraph covers one T cell receptor beta chain sequence. The antigen remains undetermined. Primers included in the PCR were 60 Vbeta and 13 Jbeta primers. TCRdb keeps only in-frame clones here, not all; method: immunoSEQ multiplex PCR. This table holds roughly 140,000 clones, around 78% found once. The data derive from a study of cytomegalovirus exposure and HLA in healthy donors. Background on the study: Early released data comprised around 80 million unique TCRs from HLA-typed donors.

Study-wide findings and caveats: Several V segments, TRBV6-2 and TRBV6-3 among them, could not be told apart and were dropped.

The CDR3 sequence is 14 residues long. CDR1 is SGHRS and CDR2 is YFSETQ in the germline V gene. V lost 0 bases to trimming and J lost 8 bases, with 12 bases between them. The material sequenced was PBMCs. This chain connects TRBV5-1 to TRBJ1-3, with D perhaps matching TRBD1 (5 bases). The receptor's source is a woman aged 40 to 55 in good health and CMV-seropositive. CDR3 region: CASSLVGRADTIYF. As DNA, the CDR3 is TGCGCCAGCAGCTTGGTCGGCAGGGCGGACACCATATATTTT.